The rows below give T cell receptor beta chains drawn from one sample of a study of shared clonotypes between healthy human individuals. TCRdb keeps only in-frame clones here, not all; method: immunoSEQ multiplex PCR. The table lists millions of clones, 90% to 95% of them singletons. The sequencing sample was made of naive CD4+ T cells from PBMCs. Every receptor here comes from a man aged 18 to 29 in good health. Some clones in this sample may be carry-over from other donors' samples. Each CDR3 is given with its conserved first and last residue. A D gene is named only where the DNA matches it firmly. Clone size, where shown, is once, few, many, or a class for clones that have expanded.

V	J	size	D	CDR3	DNA
TRBV4-3	TRBJ2-3	NA	NA	CASSQDEPRVSGQYF	TGCGCCAGCAGCCAAGACGAACCCCGGGTTAGCGGGCAGTATTTT
TRBV19	TRBJ2-6	NA	TRBD1	CASSMRGLGANVLTF	TGTGCCAGTAGTATGAGGGGGCTCGGGGCCAACGTCCTGACTTTC
TRBV11-2	TRBJ2-1	NA	NA	CASSFFGVRGNEQFF	TGTGCCAGCAGCTTTTTCGGAGTTAGGGGCAATGAGCAGTTCTTC
TRBV4-1	TRBJ2-7	NA	TRBD2	CASSPTGLAGGEQYF	TGCGCCAGCAGCCCTACGGGACTAGCGGGAGGCGAGCAGTACTTC
TRBV29-1	TRBJ2-3	NA	NA	CSVQKTSSGTDTQYF	TGCAGCGTGCAAAAGACTAGTTCTGGCACAGATACGCAGTATTTT
TRBV6-9	TRBJ2-3	NA	NA	CAGVQGDTQYF	TGTGCCGGCGTGCAAGGGGATACGCAGTATTTT
TRBV19	TRBJ2-1	NA	NA	CASSLRTVAEQFF	TGTGCCAGTAGTCTCCGGACGGTCGCGGAGCAGTTCTTC
TRBV7-2	TRBJ2-3	once	TRBD2	CASSLVVAGGTDTQYF	TGTGCCAGCAGCTTAGTGGTAGCGGGAGGCACAGATACGCAGTATTTT
TRBV4-1	TRBJ1-4	NA	TRBD1	CASSQPQGGFEKLFF	TGCGCCAGCAGCCAGCCACAGGGGGGGTTTGAAAAACTGTTTTTT
TRBV25-1	TRBJ1-1	NA	NA	CASSEPDRPAPEAFF	TGTGCCAGCAGTGAACCCGATCGACCGGCCCCTGAAGCTTTCTTT
TRBV9	TRBJ1-1	NA	NA	CASSPLGGNTEAFF	TGTGCCAGCAGCCCCCTTGGGGGGAACACTGAAGCTTTCTTT
TRBV6-5	TRBJ1-5	NA	NA	CASSTSGGGDQPQHF	TGTGCCAGCAGTACCTCTGGGGGGGGCGATCAGCCCCAGCATTTT
TRBV27	TRBJ2-7	NA	NA	CASSLRGPGSSYEQYF	TGTGCCAGCAGTTTAAGGGGTCCGGGTAGCTCCTACGAGCAGTACTTC
TRBV4-1	TRBJ2-3	NA	NA	CASSQDAAYGADTQYF	TGCGCCAGCAGCCAAGATGCGGCCTACGGCGCAGATACGCAGTATTTT
TRBV7-2	TRBJ2-5	NA	NA	CASSLVQGRQETQYF	TGTGCCAGCAGCTTAGTGCAGGGGAGACAAGAGACCCAGTACTTC
TRBV5-1	TRBJ2-1	NA	TRBD2	CASNEPGLAGHSYNEQFF	TGCGCCAGCAACGAGCCGGGACTAGCGGGCCACTCCTACAATGAGCAGTTCTTC
TRBV7-3	TRBJ1-1	NA	NA	CASSLGRNTEAFF	TGTGCCAGCAGCCTCGGACGGAACACTGAAGCTTTCTTT
TRBV5-4	TRBJ1-3	NA	NA	CASSLGSVSGNTIYF	TGTGCCAGCAGCTTGGGGTCAGTCTCTGGAAACACCATATATTTT
TRBV10-3	TRBJ2-5	NA	TRBD1	CAINRGPDQETQYF	TGTGCCATTAACAGGGGCCCTGACCAAGAGACCCAGTACTTC
TRBV6-5	TRBJ2-6	NA	NA	CATSADSGANVLTF	TGTGCCACCTCGGCGGACTCTGGGGCCAACGTCCTGACTTTC
TRBV5-1	TRBJ2-3	NA	NA	CASSRQGSGETSVGDTQYF	TGCGCCAGCAGCCGACAGGGTAGCGGAGAGACATCGGTGGGAGATACGCAGTATTTT
TRBV9	TRBJ2-7	NA	NA	CASSVAPGTYEQYF	TGTGCCAGCAGCGTAGCTCCAGGTACCTACGAGCAGTACTTC
TRBV18	TRBJ2-7	NA	NA	CASSPSRPFEQYF	TGTGCCAGCTCACCTTCACGGCCATTTGAGCAGTACTTC
TRBV27	TRBJ2-5	NA	NA	CASSSLPRETQYF	TGTGCCAGCAGTTCCCTCCCACGAGAGACCCAGTACTTC
TRBV5-1	TRBJ1-4	NA	TRBD1	CASSFRGNVEKLFF	TGCGCCAGCAGCTTCAGGGGGAACGTCGAAAAACTGTTTTTT
TRBV30	TRBJ2-1	NA	TRBD2	CAFHSGRPNNEQFF	TGTGCCTTCCATAGCGGGAGGCCTAACAATGAGCAGTTCTTC
TRBV7-3	TRBJ2-2	NA	TRBD1	CASSSSGTANTGELFF	TGTGCCAGCAGCTCTTCCGGGACAGCGAACACCGGGGAGCTGTTTTTT
TRBV28	TRBJ1-3	NA	TRBD1	CASRRQGAWSTIYF	TGTGCCAGCAGGCGACAGGGGGCTTGGAGCACCATATATTTT
TRBV28	TRBJ1-2	NA	NA	CASSFTANYGYTF	TGTGCCAGCAGTTTTACAGCTAACTATGGCTACACCTTC
TRBV29-1	TRBJ2-6	NA	NA	CSVLWVGANVLTF	TGCAGCGTGTTGTGGGTTGGGGCCAACGTCCTGACTTTC
TRBV5-1	TRBJ1-1	NA	NA	CASGLTGNTEAFF	TGCGCCAGTGGACTGACGGGGAACACTGAAGCTTTCTTT
TRBV15	TRBJ1-5	NA	TRBD1	CATSRAQGGGLSSQHF	TGTGCCACCAGCAGAGCTCAGGGAGGGGGCCTGTCCTCCCAGCATTTT
TRBV27	TRBJ1-5	NA	TRBD1	CASSPGTGDQPQHF	TGTGCCAGCAGTCCAGGGACAGGGGATCAGCCCCAGCATTTT
TRBV30	TRBJ2-5	NA	TRBD2	CAWSKRGDWASGRKETQYF	TGTGCCTGGAGTAAGCGGGGGGATTGGGCTAGCGGGAGGAAGGAGACCCAGTACTTC
TRBV7-6	TRBJ2-7	NA	NA	CASSPSGSYEQYF	TGTGCCAGCAGCCCCAGCGGTTCCTACGAGCAGTACTTC
TRBV10-2	TRBJ1-1	NA	NA	CASSELGESTEAFF	TGCGCCAGCAGTGAGCTGGGGGAGAGCACTGAAGCTTTCTTT
TRBV1	TRBJ1-5	NA	NA	CTSSQNTWGNQPQHF	TGCACCAGCAGCCAAAACACTTGGGGCAATCAGCCCCAGCATTTT
TRBV6-1	TRBJ1-2	NA	NA	CASMVNYGYTF	TGTGCCAGCATGGTGAACTATGGCTACACCTTC
TRBV7-2	TRBJ2-7	once	NA	CASSLGSGPAYEQYF	TGTGCCAGCAGCTTAGGGTCAGGACCAGCCTACGAGCAGTACTTC
TRBV28	TRBJ2-7	NA	NA	CASSLLRNEQYF	TGTGCCAGCAGTTTATTGAGGAACGAGCAGTACTTC
TRBV18	TRBJ1-1	NA	NA	CASSLSTGLTEAFF	TGTGCCAGCTCACTATCCACAGGGCTGACTGAAGCTTTCTTT
TRBV4-1	TRBJ2-7	NA	TRBD2	CASSPRGGSSYEQYF	TGCGCCAGCAGCCCTCGGGGGGGAAGCTCCTACGAGCAGTACTTC
TRBV7-6	TRBJ2-3	NA	NA	CASSLGGGPRGDTQYF	TGTGCCAGCAGCTTAGGGGGGGGCCCGAGGGGAGATACGCAGTATTTT
TRBV12-5	TRBJ2-3	NA	TRBD2	CASGLGTSGRTDTQYF	TGTGCTAGTGGTTTGGGGACTAGCGGGAGAACAGATACGCAGTATTTT
TRBV15	TRBJ1-5	NA	NA	CATSRDLGLTSNQPQHF	TGTGCCACCAGCAGAGATCTTGGCCTAACTAGCAATCAGCCCCAGCATTTT
TRBV5-4	TRBJ1-1	NA	NA	CASSLAGVRRNTEAFF	TGTGCCAGCAGCTTGGCGGGGGTACGACGAAACACTGAAGCTTTCTTT
TRBV5-1	TRBJ1-4	NA	NA	CASSSPSGESNEKLFF	TGCGCCAGCAGCTCCCCATCGGGGGAGAGTAATGAAAAACTGTTTTTT
TRBV2	TRBJ1-2	NA	NA	CASSVRPGPSYGYTF	TGTGCCAGCAGTGTCCGCCCAGGTCCCAGCTATGGCTACACCTTC
TRBV6-6	TRBJ1-1	NA	NA	CASSSDRGSEAFF	TGTGCCAGCAGTTCAGATCGGGGCTCTGAAGCTTTCTTT
TRBV6-1	TRBJ1-4	NA	TRBD1	CASITPGQGDEKLFF	TGTGCCAGCATCACCCCGGGACAGGGGGATGAAAAACTGTTTTTT
TRBV18	TRBJ2-7	NA	NA	CASSPSVEQYF	TGTGCCAGCTCACCATCTGTGGAGCAGTACTTC